This T cell receptor beta chain was retrieved from a study of T cells in localized non-small cell lung cancer. Trimming pared 0 bases from V and 5 bases from J, leaving 8 bases between. CDR3 length: 13 residues. In germline, CDR1 is SGDLS, CDR2 YYNGEE. Clones were sequenced by immunoSEQ multiplex PCR, and TCRdb holds only the in-frame ones, with some missing. The table includes roughly 30,000 clones, about 90% detected once. Here the sequenced sample was peripheral blood mononuclear cells, taken before any cancer treatment. The sequence derives from a woman aged 35 to 75 with stage III lung adenocarcinoma. This chain joins TRBV9 and TRBJ1-1, with a possible D match to TRBD1 (6 bases). As DNA, the CDR3 is TGTGCCAGCAGCGTAGGCAGGGGAACTGAAGCTTTCTTT. This encodes CASSVGRGTEAFF.